This T cell receptor (beta chain) was identified in a study of graft-versus-host responses after intestinal transplantation. Findings of the study overall: When patients had graft-donor T cell macrochimerism, their allografts held high graft-versus-host to host-versus-graft clonal ratios.

The table came from immunoSEQ multiplex PCR; TCRdb's copy has only in-frame clones and leaves some out. The data contain 85,000 to 100,000 clones, roughly 90% of them singletons. Germline CDR1 SGHNT, CDR2 YYREEE (reference sequence). The V end was cut by 2 bases, the J end by 4 bases, with 12 bases between. The CDR3 sequence is 14 residues long. Worth noting for this clone: What it recognizes is unknown.

The TCR was taken from a human donor who was the organ donor for an intestinal transplant. Sequenced material: unstimulated CD4+ T cells sorted from spleen or lymph node cells, taken before transplant. The chain carries TRBV5-4 and TRBJ2-5; TRBD1 is a possible D gene (6 bases). In DNA form, the CDR3 reads TGTGCCAGCAGCTTTTCAGGGGCGAGAGAGACCCAGTACTTC. Its protein is CASSFSGARETQYF.